The rows below give T cell receptor beta chains drawn from one sample of a study of cytotoxic CD8 clonotypes in ibrutinib-treated CLL. The repertoire was sequenced with immunoSEQ multiplex PCR; TCRdb's copy has only in-frame clones and lacks some. The table shows about 300,000 clones, with 76% occurring only once. Sequenced material: PBMCs, taken at disease progression, from a patient treated with ibrutinib. These receptor sequences come from a human donor with chronic lymphocytic leukemia. CDR3s include the opening cysteine and the closing phenylalanine or tryptophan. The order of the fields is D gene, clone size, V gene, J gene, CDR3 DNA, CDR3 protein. A D gene is named only where the DNA matches it firmly. Only part of the rows carry a size: once, few, many, or a class if the clone is expanded.

>-|-|TRBV15|TRBJ2-2
TGTGCCACCAGCAGGATGGCCGGGGAGCTGTTTTTT
CATSRMAGELFF
>-|few|TRBV5-1|TRBJ2-2
TGCGCCAGCAGTGAGGATTACACCGGGGAGCTGTTTTTT
CASSEDYTGELFF
>-|once|TRBV5-1|TRBJ2-4
TGCGCCAGCAGTCCTCCACTGCCGAACATTCAGTACTTC
CASSPPLPNIQYF
>-|-|TRBV29-1|TRBJ1-1
TGCAGCGTTGAAGATCCCGGTGACACTGAAGCTTTCTTT
CSVEDPGDTEAFF
>-|-|TRBV18|TRBJ2-7
TGTGCCAGCTCACCTTTGGCCACGGGGTCCGAGCAGTACTTC
CASSPLATGSEQYF
>-|-|TRBV28|TRBJ1-6
TGTGCCAGCAGATTTCAGGCAGGGAATTCACCCCTCCACTTT
CASRFQAGNSPLHF
>-|-|TRBV20-1|TRBJ1-2
TGCAGTGCTAGTGTCTACTATGGCTACACCTTC
CSASVYYGYTF
>TRBD1|-|TRBV4-1|TRBJ2-3
TGCGCCAGCAGCCACCGACAGGGCTTTAGCACAGATACGCAGTATTTT
CASSHRQGFSTDTQYF
>TRBD1|-|TRBV6-5|TRBJ2-7
TGTGCCAGCAGCCCCGGACAGGCCCCCCTCTACGAGCAGTACTTC
CASSPGQAPLYEQYF
>TRBD1|-|TRBV12-5|TRBJ1-1
TGTGCTAGTGGTTCAGGGGGCAGGGTGAGTACGGCTTTCTTT
CASGSGGRVSTAFF
>TRBD1|-|TRBV29-1|TRBJ1-2
TGCAGCGTTCTGGGACAGGGCTATGGCTACACCTTC
CSVLGQGYGYTF
>-|once|TRBV16|TRBJ2-6
TGTGCCAGCAGCCAATCGACAGGTTCCTCTGGGGCCAACGTCCTGACTTTC
CASSQSTGSSGANVLTF
>TRBD2|once|TRBV7-8|TRBJ2-7
TGTGCCAGCAGCACAGGGGCTAGCGGGGGAAGGTACGAGCAGTACTTC
CASSTGASGGRYEQYF
>TRBD1|-|TRBV6-1|TRBJ2-7
TGTGCCAGCAGCCGGGACAGGGGGAACTACGAGCAGTACTTC
CASSRDRGNYEQYF
>-|-|TRBV27|TRBJ2-4
TGTGCCAGCAGGGACAGTTTTTCGTACATTCAGTACTTC
CASRDSFSYIQYF
>-|few|TRBV2|TRBJ1-1
TGTGCCAGCAGTGAAGGGACCGGTTTT
CASSEGTGF
>-|-|TRBV7-3|TRBJ2-1
TGTGCCAGCAGCCTATCCCCTGGGGATGAGCAGTTCTTC
CASSLSPGDEQFF
>-|-|TRBV6-5|TRBJ2-1
TGTGCCAGTAAATTCCCAGGCTCGGATGAGCAGTTCTTC
CASKFPGSDEQFF
>-|-|TRBV6-6|TRBJ2-5
TGTGCCAGCAGTTATCGGTCGGAGACCCAGTACTTC
CASSYRSETQYF
>-|-|TRBV28|TRBJ2-1
TGTGCCAGCTTTAGCGAGGGGTTCTACAATGAGCAGTTCTTC
CASFSEGFYNEQFF
>TRBD2|-|TRBV5-1|TRBJ2-7
TGCGCCAGCAGCTTGTCAGGACTAGCGGGCGAGCAGTACTTC
CASSLSGLAGEQYF
>-|-|TRBV5-6|TRBJ1-2
TGTGCCAGCAGCTTGCTCCGTGGTGAGCGCGCCTATGGCTACACCTTC
CASSLLRGERAYGYTF
>-|-|TRBV10-3|TRBJ2-2
TGTGCCATCAGCGTAAAGGGGAACGGGGAGCTGTTTTTT
CAISVKGNGELFF
>-|-|TRBV11-2|TRBJ2-7
TGTGCCAGCAGCTCCCCAGCCGAGCAGTACTTC
CASSSPAEQYF
>-|-|TRBV4-1|TRBJ2-1
TGCGCCAGCAGCCTCCGGGACCCCCTACAGAGGGAGCAGTTCTTC
CASSLRDPLQREQFF
>-|-|TRBV27|TRBJ2-1
TGTGCCAGCAGTCTCCCAACTGACAGCTCCTACAATGAGCAGTTCTTC
CASSLPTDSSYNEQFF
>TRBD2|-|TRBV6-1|TRBJ2-3
TGTGCCAGCAGTGAAGGGACTAGCGGACTCCTGAAGCGCACAGATACGCAGTATTTT
CASSEGTSGLLKRTDTQYF
>TRBD1|-|TRBV4-1|TRBJ1-2
TGCGCCAGCAGCCAAGACAGGGGGTGGGGTGGCTACACCTTC
CASSQDRGWGGYTF
>TRBD1|-|TRBV19|TRBJ1-6
TGTGCCAGTAGTATAACAGGGGGGGACTCACCCCTCCACTTT
CASSITGGDSPLHF
>-|-|TRBV29-1|TRBJ2-7
TGCAGCGTTGCTGGTGGGGGCAGCTCCTACGAGCAGTACTTC
CSVAGGGSSYEQYF
>-|-|TRBV7-9|TRBJ2-7
TGTGCCAGCAGCGCCGGCAGCGCCTACGAGCAGTACTTC
CASSAGSAYEQYF
>-|-|TRBV10-3|TRBJ1-5
TGTGCCATCAGTGAGTTGGCAGAAACTAGCAATCAGCCCCAGCATTTT
CAISELAETSNQPQHF
>-|-|TRBV28|TRBJ1-3
TGTGCCAGCAGTACCCCCCCCGGAAACACCATATATTTT
CASSTPPGNTIYF
>-|-|TRBV4-3|TRBJ2-5
TGCGCCAGCAGCCAAGTCGAAGGGAGGCCGGAGACCCAGTACTTC
CASSQVEGRPETQYF
>-|-|TRBV6-1|TRBJ2-7
TGTGCCAGCAGTGAAGCTGGGATCGAGCAGTACTTC
CASSEAGIEQYF
>-|-|TRBV5-1|TRBJ2-1
TGCGCCAGCAGCTTGGCCAGGGCTGAGCAGTTCTTC
CASSLARAEQFF